This TCR beta chain stems from a study of T cells in narcolepsy. The CDR3 is 15 residues long. Unmatched junction bases numbered 8, after V lost 2 bases and J lost 5 bases. Germline assignment: CDR1 MGHRA and CDR2 YSYEKL. The data were produced by immunoSEQ multiplex PCR, yet TCRdb's version contains in-frame clones alone and is incomplete. The sample includes approximately 17,000 clones, 55% to 75% of them seen just once. This clone appeared a single time. The rearrangement uses TRBV4-1 and TRBJ2-7; 8 nucleotides line up with TRBD2. The specimen sequenced was CD45RA- memory CD8+ T cells from PBMCs. The source of this sequence is a human donor with narcolepsy. CDR3 amino acids: CASSQIAGRFHEQYF. The CDR3 bases are TGCGCCAGCAGCCAAATAGCGGGGAGGTTTCACGAGCAGTACTTC.